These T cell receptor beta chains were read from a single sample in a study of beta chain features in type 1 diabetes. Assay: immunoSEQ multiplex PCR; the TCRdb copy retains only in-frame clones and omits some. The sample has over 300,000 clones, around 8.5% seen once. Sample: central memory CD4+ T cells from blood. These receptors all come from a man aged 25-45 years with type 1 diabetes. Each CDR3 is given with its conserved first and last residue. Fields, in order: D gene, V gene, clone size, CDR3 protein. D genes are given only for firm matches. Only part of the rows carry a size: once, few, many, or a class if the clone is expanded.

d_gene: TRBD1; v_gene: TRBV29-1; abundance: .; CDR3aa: CSASRDRGREQYF
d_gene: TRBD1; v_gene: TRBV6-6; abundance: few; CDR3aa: CASRGQVNSNQPQHF
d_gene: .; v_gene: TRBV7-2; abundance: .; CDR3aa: CASSLDAYLRYF
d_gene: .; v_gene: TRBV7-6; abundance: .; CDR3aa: CASSLGENGEQYF
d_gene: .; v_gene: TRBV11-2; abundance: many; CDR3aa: CASSLQGEGYTF
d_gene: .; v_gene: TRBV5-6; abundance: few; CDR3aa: CASSLSSSTQYF
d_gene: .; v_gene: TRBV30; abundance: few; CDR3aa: CAWRVQGTDTQYF
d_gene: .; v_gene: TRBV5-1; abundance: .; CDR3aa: CASSFEGRTTF
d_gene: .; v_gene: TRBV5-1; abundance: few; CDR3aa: CASSGTAGGRDTQYF
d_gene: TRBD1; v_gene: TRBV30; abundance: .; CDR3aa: CAWSPWTGELYGYTF
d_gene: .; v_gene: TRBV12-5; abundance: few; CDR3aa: CASGQVPGGGTDTQYF